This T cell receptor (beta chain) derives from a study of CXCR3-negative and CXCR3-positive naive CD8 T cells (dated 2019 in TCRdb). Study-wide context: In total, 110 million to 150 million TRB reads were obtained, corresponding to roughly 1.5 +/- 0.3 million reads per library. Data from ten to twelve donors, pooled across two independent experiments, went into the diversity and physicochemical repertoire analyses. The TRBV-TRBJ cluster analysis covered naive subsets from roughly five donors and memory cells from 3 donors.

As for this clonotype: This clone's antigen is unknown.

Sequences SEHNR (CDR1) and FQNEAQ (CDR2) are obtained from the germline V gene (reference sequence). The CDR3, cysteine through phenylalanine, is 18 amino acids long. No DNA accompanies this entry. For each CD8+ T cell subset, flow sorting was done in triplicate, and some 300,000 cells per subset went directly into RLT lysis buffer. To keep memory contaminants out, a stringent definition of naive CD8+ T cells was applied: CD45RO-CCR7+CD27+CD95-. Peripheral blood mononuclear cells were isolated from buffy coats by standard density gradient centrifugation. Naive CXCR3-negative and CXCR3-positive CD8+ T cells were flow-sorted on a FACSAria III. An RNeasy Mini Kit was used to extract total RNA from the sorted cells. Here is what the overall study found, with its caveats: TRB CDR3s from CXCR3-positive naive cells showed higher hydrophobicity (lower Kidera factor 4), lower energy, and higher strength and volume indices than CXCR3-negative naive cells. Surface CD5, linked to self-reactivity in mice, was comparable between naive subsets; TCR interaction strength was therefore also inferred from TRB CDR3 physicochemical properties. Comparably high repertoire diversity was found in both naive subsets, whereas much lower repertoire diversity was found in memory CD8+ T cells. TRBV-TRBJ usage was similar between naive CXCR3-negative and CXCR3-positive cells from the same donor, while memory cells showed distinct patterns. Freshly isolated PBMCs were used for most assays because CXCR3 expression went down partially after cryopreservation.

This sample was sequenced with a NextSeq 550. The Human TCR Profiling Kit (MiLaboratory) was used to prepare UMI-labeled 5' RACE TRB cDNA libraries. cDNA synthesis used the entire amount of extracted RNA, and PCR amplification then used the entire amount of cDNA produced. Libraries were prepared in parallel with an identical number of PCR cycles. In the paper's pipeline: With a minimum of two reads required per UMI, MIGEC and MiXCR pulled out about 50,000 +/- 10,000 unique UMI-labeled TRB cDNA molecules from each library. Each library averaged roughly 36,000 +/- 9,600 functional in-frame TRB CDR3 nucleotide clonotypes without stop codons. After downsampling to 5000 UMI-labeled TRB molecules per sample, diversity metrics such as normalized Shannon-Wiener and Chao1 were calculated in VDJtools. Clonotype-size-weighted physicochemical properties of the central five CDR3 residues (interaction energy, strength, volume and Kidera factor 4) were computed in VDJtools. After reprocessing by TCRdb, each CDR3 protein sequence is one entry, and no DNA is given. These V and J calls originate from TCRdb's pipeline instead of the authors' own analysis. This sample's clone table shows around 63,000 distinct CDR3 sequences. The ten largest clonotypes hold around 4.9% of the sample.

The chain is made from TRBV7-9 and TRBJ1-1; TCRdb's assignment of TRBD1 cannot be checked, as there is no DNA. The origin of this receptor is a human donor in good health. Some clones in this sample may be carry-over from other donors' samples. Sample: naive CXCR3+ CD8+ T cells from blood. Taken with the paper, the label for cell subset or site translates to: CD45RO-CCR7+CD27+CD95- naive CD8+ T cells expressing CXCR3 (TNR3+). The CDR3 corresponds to CASSRPIDSILMNTEAFF.